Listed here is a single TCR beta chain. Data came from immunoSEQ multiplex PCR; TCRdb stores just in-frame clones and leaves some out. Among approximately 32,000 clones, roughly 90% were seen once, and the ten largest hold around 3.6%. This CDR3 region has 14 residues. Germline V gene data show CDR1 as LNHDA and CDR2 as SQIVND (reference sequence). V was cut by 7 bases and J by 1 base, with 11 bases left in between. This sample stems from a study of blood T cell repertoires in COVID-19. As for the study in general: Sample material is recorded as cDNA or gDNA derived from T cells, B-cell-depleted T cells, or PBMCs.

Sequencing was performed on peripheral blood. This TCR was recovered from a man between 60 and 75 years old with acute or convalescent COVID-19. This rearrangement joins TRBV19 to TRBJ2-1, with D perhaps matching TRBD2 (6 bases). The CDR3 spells CASNRGKSYNEQFF. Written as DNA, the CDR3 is TGTGCCAGTAATCGGGGGAAATCCTACAATGAGCAGTTCTTC.